This T cell receptor beta chain was profiled in a study of T cell repertoires in ileal Crohn's disease. Study-level points and caveats: Clonal expansions were more frequent in active smokers than non-smokers at surgery. Endoscopic recurrence occurred in every patient whose clonality exceeded 26.8%. Within the first postoperative year, endoscopy came at median approximately 6.9 months.

As to this clone: Its antigen is still unknown.

Some clones are missing from TCRdb's copy, which holds only in-frame ones; the method was immunoSEQ multiplex PCR. This sample has about 7,200 clones; approximately 77% occur once, and the top ten carry 7.5% to 10%. This CDR3 comprises 17 residues. V was pared by 0 bases and J by 6 bases, with 8 bases of the junction left unmatched. CDR1 is SGHRS, CDR2 YFSETQ, per germline. Time point of the sample: neoterminal ileum biopsy at postoperative endoscopy, about 6 months after surgery. This TCR came from an adult with Crohn's disease. The chain combines TRBV5-1 with TRBJ2-1; 11 bases are a match to TRBD1. The sequenced material came from ileal tissue. The CDR3 sequence is CASSLELRDRGFNEQFF. The DNA for the CDR3 is TGCGCCAGCAGCTTGGAGTTAAGGGACAGGGGGTTCAATGAGCAGTTCTTC. Full variable domain (outside the CDR3, taken from reference TRBV5-1 and TRBJ2-1): KAGVTQTPRYLIKTRGQQVTLSCSPISGHRSVSWYQQTPGQGLQFLFEYFSETQRNKGNFPGRFSGRQFSNSRSEMNVSTLELGDSALYLCASSLELRDRGFNEQFFGPGTRLTVL.